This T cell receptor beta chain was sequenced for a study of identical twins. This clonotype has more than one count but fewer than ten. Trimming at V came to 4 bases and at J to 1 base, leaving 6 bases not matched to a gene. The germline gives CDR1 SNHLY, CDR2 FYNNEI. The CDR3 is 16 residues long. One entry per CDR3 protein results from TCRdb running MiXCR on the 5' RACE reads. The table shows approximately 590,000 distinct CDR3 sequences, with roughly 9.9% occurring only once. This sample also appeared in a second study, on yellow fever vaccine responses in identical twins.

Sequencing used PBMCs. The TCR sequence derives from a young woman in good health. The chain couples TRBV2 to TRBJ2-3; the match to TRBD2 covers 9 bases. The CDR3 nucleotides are TGTGCCAGCAGTGCCTCCGGGACTAGCCGCACAGATACGCAGTATTTT. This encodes CASSASGTSRTDTQYF.